Sequencing of this T cell receptor (beta chain) was carried out in a study of PD-1 blockade in classical Hodgkin lymphoma (dated by TCRdb to about 2020). Study-wide context: Nivolumab dosing was 3 mg/kg intravenously every 2 weeks, continuing until either disease progression or unacceptable toxicity. A peripheral blood immune signature of response to PD-1 blockade in classical Hodgkin lymphoma was defined using TCR beta sequencing and CyTOF. Overall study outcomes, separate from this receptor: Baseline TCR diversity was reported to be lower in newly diagnosed patients than in healthy donors and to be lower still in relapsed/refractory patients. Diversity was lower in patients who began nivolumab less than 1 year after ASCT, so these patients were left out of later analyses to avoid confounding by immune reconstitution. Trial patients achieving complete response had baseline diversity similar to newly diagnosed patients, whereas partial responders and progressors had significantly lower diversity. CD4+ but not CD8+ TCR diversity rose significantly by C4D1 (p=0.0027 vs p=0.16), most apparent in complete responders (p=0.02). The study was limited to a single clinical trial cohort, and causes of repertoire differences, possibly disease activity or prior therapy, remained undefined.

The Qiagen DNeasy kit was used to extract genomic DNA both from unsorted PBMCs and from the negatively selected CD4+ and CD8+ fractions. Amplification of TCR beta CDR3 regions was done by immunoSEQ multiplex PCR with primers that anneal to V and J segments. Amplification bias was minimized using a synthetic immune receptor repertoire, and residual bias was removed computationally after sequencing. Concerning the study's data processing: Custom Python scripts were used to quantify repertoire diversity as the Shannon entropy index. The unsorted, CD4+ and CD8+ repertoires were each analyzed separately, with the exception of combined analyses, where CD4+ and CD8+ sequences were merged in silico. Clonal expansion was defined as a frequency increase of at least 2-fold after treatment compared with C1D1, and clones undetected at baseline were assigned a pseudocount of 0.5. Clones with 0 or 1 copy at C1D1 were defined as singleton clones, while clones with 2 or more copies were defined as non-singleton clones. Clones expanded in unsorted samples were annotated as CD4+, CD8+ or unknown by matching protein sequences in sorted samples from the same patient. Wilcoxon tests on paired samples were used to test changes in diversity from C1D1 to C4D1. The clones in this table, taken by TCRdb from immuneACCESS, are in-frame only. Not every clone is retained; where verified, under half of the shortfall comes from an unresolved V gene, and the cause of the rest is unknown. The D gene and trimming were derived from the DNA, and the V and J assignments and clone size from that table. A total of roughly 24,000 clones appear in this sample, over 65% of them only once. More than 20% of the sample is taken by the ten largest.

The time point label, read with the paper, signifies: cycle 4 day 1 (C4D1), after 6 weeks of nivolumab. Relapse after autologous stem cell transplantation had occurred in all trial patients, and cohorts A, B and C were distinguished by prior brentuximab vedotin exposure. The trial cohort was composed of about 58 patients with relapsed/refractory classical Hodgkin lymphoma, for whom complete response, partial response or progressive disease was recorded as best overall response. Trial patients were treated with single-agent nivolumab in the multi-cohort phase II CheckMate 205 trial. Best overall response was determined by an independent review committee according to the 2007 International Working Group response criteria. Trial PBMCs were collected just before the start of nivolumab (C1D1) and during therapy at cycle 2 day 1 and cycle 4 day 1. Peripheral blood was collected in 8 mL Vacutainer Cell Preparation Tubes, from which PBMCs were isolated by centrifugation and then cryopreserved.

Regarding this clone: Its cognate antigen has yet to be identified. Qualities for individual bases were not recorded, and no much larger clone is one base off.

Reading from cysteine to phenylalanine, the CDR3 counts 15 amino acids. Just CDR3 DNA is preserved here, 45 bases in frame from base 1. Trimming takes 2 bases from V and 8 bases from J, and the germline ends sit 13 bases apart. CDR1 and CDR2 were assigned from the germline V gene as SGHTA and FQGNSA. Sample: peripheral blood mononuclear cells (PBMCs), taken before the fourth cycle of nivolumab. Recombination linked TRBV7-2 to TRBJ1-6, with no reliable assignment of the D segment. This clonotype originated in a human donor with classical Hodgkin lymphoma. The nucleotides read TGTGCCAGCAGCTTATGGAGATGGGGTGATTCACCCCTCCACTTT. Its translation is CASSLWRWGDSPLHF.